These T cell receptor beta chains were read from a single sample in a study of post-analysis software for immune sequencing data. TCRdb itself ran the PCR reads through MiXCR, one entry per CDR3 protein. Of about 540,000 distinct CDR3 sequences listed, around 34% are singletons. Material: blood. The receptor set was obtained from a girl aged 2-17 years with multiple sclerosis. Both conserved end residues are part of each CDR3. A D gene is named only where the DNA matches it firmly. Not all rows give a size; the values are once, few, many and, for expanded clones, a class.

D gene: .
CDR3 length: 13
V gene: TRBV7-2
clone size: .
J gene: TRBJ2-3
CDR3 DNA: TGTGCCAGCAGCTTACAACTAGCAGATACGCAGTATTTT
CDR3 protein: CASSLQLADTQYF

D gene: .
CDR3 length: 15
V gene: TRBV5-8
clone size: few
J gene: TRBJ2-5
CDR3 DNA: TGTGCCAGCGGAAGGGGGACCTCGATCCAAGAGACCCAGTACTTC
CDR3 protein: CASGRGTSIQETQYF

D gene: .
CDR3 length: 11
V gene: TRBV29-1
clone size: many
J gene: TRBJ2-3
CDR3 DNA: TGCAGCGGGGACCACACAGATACGCAGTATTTT
CDR3 protein: CSGDHTDTQYF

D gene: .
CDR3 length: 11
V gene: TRBV6-5
clone size: few
J gene: TRBJ2-4
CDR3 DNA: TGTGCCAGCAGTAAACAAAGCATTCAGTACTTC
CDR3 protein: CASSKQSIQYF

D gene: .
CDR3 length: 16
V gene: TRBV6-6
clone size: .
J gene: TRBJ1-2
CDR3 DNA: TGTGCCAGCAGTTCGACCGCAGGGGCATCTAACTATGGCTACACCTTC
CDR3 protein: CASSSTAGASNYGYTF

D gene: TRBD1
CDR3 length: 15
V gene: TRBV7-8
clone size: .
J gene: TRBJ1-1
CDR3 DNA: TGTGCCAGCAGCCTAGGGACAGGGGGCGGCACTGAAGCTTTCTTT
CDR3 protein: CASSLGTGGGTEAFF

D gene: .
CDR3 length: 14
V gene: TRBV5-4
clone size: .
J gene: TRBJ2-1
CDR3 DNA: TGTGCCAGCAGCTTACAGGACAGCCACAATGAGCAGTTCTTC
CDR3 protein: CASSLQDSHNEQFF

D gene: TRBD1
CDR3 length: 14
V gene: TRBV9
clone size: .
J gene: TRBJ1-2
CDR3 DNA: TGTGCCAGCAGCGCAGGACAGGGGGCGGCCGGCTACACCTTC
CDR3 protein: CASSAGQGAAGYTF

D gene: .
CDR3 length: 14
V gene: TRBV10-3
clone size: .
J gene: TRBJ2-1
CDR3 DNA: TGTGCCATCAAGCAGGGGATATCCTACAATGAGCAGTTCTTC
CDR3 protein: CAIKQGISYNEQFF

D gene: TRBD2
CDR3 length: 14
V gene: TRBV10-1
clone size: few
J gene: TRBJ2-1
CDR3 DNA: TGCGCCACAGCGGGCGGGGGGCATGACAATGAGCAGTTCTTC
CDR3 protein: CATAGGGHDNEQFF

D gene: .
CDR3 length: 15
V gene: TRBV7-3
clone size: .
J gene: TRBJ2-3
CDR3 DNA: TGTGCCAGCAGCTTAAATTCAGTTCCCACAGATACGCAGTATTTT
CDR3 protein: CASSLNSVPTDTQYF

D gene: .
CDR3 length: 13
V gene: TRBV10-1
clone size: .
J gene: TRBJ1-1
CDR3 DNA: TGCGCCAGCAGTGAGTCCTTCGGCCGTGAAGCTTTCTTT
CDR3 protein: CASSESFGREAFF

D gene: TRBD2
CDR3 length: 16
V gene: TRBV13
clone size: once
J gene: TRBJ2-3
CDR3 DNA: TGTGCCAGCAGCTCGACACTAGCGGGGGGCACAGATACGCAGTATTTT
CDR3 protein: CASSSTLAGGTDTQYF

D gene: .
CDR3 length: 12
V gene: TRBV7-2
clone size: .
J gene: TRBJ2-7
CDR3 DNA: TGTGCCAGCAGCTGGAACGGTGGGGAGCAGTACTTC
CDR3 protein: CASSWNGGEQYF

D gene: TRBD2
CDR3 length: 19
V gene: TRBV5-1
clone size: .
J gene: TRBJ2-2
CDR3 DNA: TGCGCCAGCAGCTTTCGTCGACTAGCGGAGTTCGCGAACACCGGGGAGCTGTTTTTT
CDR3 protein: CASSFRRLAEFANTGELFF

D gene: .
CDR3 length: 14
V gene: TRBV20-1
clone size: .
J gene: TRBJ1-2
CDR3 DNA: TGCAGTGCTGGAGGGGGGGATGAAAGGGATGGCTACACCTTC
CDR3 protein: CSAGGGDERDGYTF

D gene: TRBD2
CDR3 length: 16
V gene: TRBV5-5
clone size: few
J gene: TRBJ2-3
CDR3 DNA: TGTGCCAGCAGCCCCTGGCCGGGGGGGAGCACAGATACGCAGTATTTT
CDR3 protein: CASSPWPGGSTDTQYF

D gene: .
CDR3 length: 11
V gene: TRBV29-1
clone size: many
J gene: TRBJ2-3
CDR3 DNA: TGCAGCGTTGATGATACAGATACGCAGTATTTT
CDR3 protein: CSVDDTDTQYF

D gene: .
CDR3 length: 14
V gene: TRBV5-1
clone size: few
J gene: TRBJ2-5
CDR3 DNA: TGCGCCAGCAGCTTAAGAATTTGGCGAGAGACCCAGTACTTC
CDR3 protein: CASSLRIWRETQYF

D gene: TRBD1
CDR3 length: 14
V gene: TRBV29-1
clone size: many
J gene: TRBJ2-3
CDR3 DNA: TGCAGCGTAGAGACAGGGGCCCCCACAGATACGCAGTATTTT
CDR3 protein: CSVETGAPTDTQYF

D gene: TRBD1
CDR3 length: 16
V gene: TRBV4-2
clone size: .
J gene: TRBJ1-5
CDR3 DNA: TGTGCCAGCAGCCAAGAAACCGGGACAGTTAATCAGCCCCAGCATTTT
CDR3 protein: CASSQETGTVNQPQHF

D gene: TRBD2
CDR3 length: 15
V gene: TRBV5-1
clone size: few
J gene: TRBJ2-7
CDR3 DNA: TGCGCCAGCAGCTTGGAGCTAGCGGGGGTGAACGAGCAGTACTTC
CDR3 protein: CASSLELAGVNEQYF

D gene: TRBD1
CDR3 length: 16
V gene: TRBV20-1
clone size: .
J gene: TRBJ2-5
CDR3 DNA: TGCAGTGCCAATGCGTGGACAGGGGGCACGGGAGAGACCCAGTACTTC
CDR3 protein: CSANAWTGGTGETQYF

D gene: TRBD2
CDR3 length: 18
V gene: TRBV5-1
clone size: .
J gene: TRBJ2-5
CDR3 DNA: TGCGCCAGCAGCTCCAAGACTAGCGCCGGGGGTCGGGCAGAGACCCAGTACTTC
CDR3 protein: CASSSKTSAGGRAETQYF

D gene: .
CDR3 length: 15
V gene: TRBV12-3/TRBV12-4
clone size: .
J gene: TRBJ1-6
CDR3 DNA: TGTGCCAGCAGGCTGGACAGTTACTATAATTCACCCCTCCACTTT
CDR3 protein: CASRLDSYYNSPLHF

D gene: TRBD1
CDR3 length: 14
V gene: TRBV24-1
clone size: .
J gene: TRBJ2-5
CDR3 DNA: TGTGCCACCAGAATGACAGGGGGAAGTGAGACCCAGTACTTC
CDR3 protein: CATRMTGGSETQYF

D gene: .
CDR3 length: 16
V gene: TRBV18
clone size: .
J gene: TRBJ1-1
CDR3 DNA: TGTGCCAGCTCACCCCTTGAACTTCAGGGTAACACTGAAGCTTTCTTT
CDR3 protein: CASSPLELQGNTEAFF

D gene: TRBD1
CDR3 length: 15
V gene: TRBV29-1
clone size: .
J gene: TRBJ2-3
CDR3 DNA: TGCAGCGTTGACTGGACAGGGACATACACAGATACGCAGTATTTT
CDR3 protein: CSVDWTGTYTDTQYF

D gene: .
CDR3 length: 15
V gene: TRBV5-1
clone size: .
J gene: TRBJ2-1
CDR3 DNA: TGCGCCAGCAGCTTGTGGCAGGGGCACTACAATGAGCAGTTCTTC
CDR3 protein: CASSLWQGHYNEQFF

D gene: .
CDR3 length: 14
V gene: TRBV5-1
clone size: .
J gene: TRBJ2-3
CDR3 DNA: TGCGCCAGCAGCTTGGCACCGCGCGCAGATACGCAGTATTTT
CDR3 protein: CASSLAPRADTQYF

D gene: TRBD2
CDR3 length: 14
V gene: TRBV20-1
clone size: .
J gene: TRBJ2-7
CDR3 DNA: TGCAGTGCTTACGGGCTAGCGGGGTCCTACGAGCAGTACTTC
CDR3 protein: CSAYGLAGSYEQYF

D gene: .
CDR3 length: 15
V gene: TRBV5-1
clone size: .
J gene: TRBJ2-1
CDR3 DNA: TGCGCCAGCAGCTTGGGAGGGCGGGGAAGTGGTGAGCAGTTCTTC
CDR3 protein: CASSLGGRGSGEQFF

D gene: TRBD1
CDR3 length: 14
V gene: TRBV5-1
clone size: .
J gene: TRBJ1-2
CDR3 DNA: TGCGCCAGCAGCTTCGGGACAGGTGACTATGGCTACACCTTC
CDR3 protein: CASSFGTGDYGYTF

D gene: .
CDR3 length: 15
V gene: TRBV5-6
clone size: .
J gene: TRBJ1-1
CDR3 DNA: TGTGCCAGCAGTTGGCGGGGGGGCGCTAGCACTGAAGCTTTCTTT
CDR3 protein: CASSWRGGASTEAFF

D gene: .
CDR3 length: 13
V gene: TRBV29-1
clone size: .
J gene: TRBJ1-2
CDR3 DNA: TGCAGCGTTGAAAGGGGCTACCTGGGTGGCTACACCTTC
CDR3 protein: CSVERGYLGGYTF

D gene: TRBD2
CDR3 length: 14
V gene: TRBV6-5
clone size: .
J gene: TRBJ2-5
CDR3 DNA: TGTGCCAGCAGCCGACTAGCGTACCAAGAGACCCAGTACTTC
CDR3 protein: CASSRLAYQETQYF

D gene: TRBD1
CDR3 length: 15
V gene: TRBV20-1
clone size: .
J gene: TRBJ1-1
CDR3 DNA: TGCAGTGCTAGAGGGGACAGGGGAGTGAACACTGAAGCTTTCTTT
CDR3 protein: CSARGDRGVNTEAFF

D gene: .
CDR3 length: 13
V gene: TRBV20-1
clone size: .
J gene: TRBJ1-2
CDR3 DNA: TGCAGTGCTAGAGATGGAGGGGTATATGGCTACACCTTC
CDR3 protein: CSARDGGVYGYTF

D gene: .
CDR3 length: 15
V gene: TRBV9
clone size: few
J gene: TRBJ2-4
CDR3 DNA: TGTGCCAGCAGCGTAGCATCGGGTGGCGAAAACATTCAGTACTTC
CDR3 protein: CASSVASGGENIQYF

D gene: TRBD1
CDR3 length: 17
V gene: TRBV7-8
clone size: .
J gene: TRBJ1-2
CDR3 DNA: TGTGCCAGCAGCTTAAGGGCCACCCAGGGGGCGCGGGGTGGCTACACCTTC
CDR3 protein: CASSLRATQGARGGYTF

D gene: .
CDR3 length: 15
V gene: TRBV12-3/TRBV12-4
clone size: few
J gene: TRBJ1-6
CDR3 DNA: TGTGCCAGCAGTTTCGCAGGGCCGGATAATTCACCCCTCCACTTT
CDR3 protein: CASSFAGPDNSPLHF

D gene: .
CDR3 length: 11
V gene: TRBV12-3/TRBV12-4
clone size: few
J gene: TRBJ2-1
CDR3 DNA: TGTGCCAGCAGTTTGGACAATGAGCAGTTCTTC
CDR3 protein: CASSLDNEQFF

D gene: .
CDR3 length: 13
V gene: TRBV28
clone size: few
J gene: TRBJ2-1
CDR3 DNA: TGTGCCAGCAGTTTATTGCTCGACAATGAGCAGTTCTTC
CDR3 protein: CASSLLLDNEQFF

D gene: .
CDR3 length: 14
V gene: TRBV12-3/TRBV12-4
clone size: .
J gene: TRBJ2-3
CDR3 DNA: TGTGCCAGCAGTTCGGGACTGGGGACGGATACGCAGTATTTT
CDR3 protein: CASSSGLGTDTQYF

D gene: .
CDR3 length: 14
V gene: TRBV5-1
clone size: .
J gene: TRBJ2-5
CDR3 DNA: TGCGCCAGCAGTACAGGTTGGGACCAAGAGACCCAGTACTTC
CDR3 protein: CASSTGWDQETQYF

D gene: .
CDR3 length: 14
V gene: TRBV12-3/TRBV12-4
clone size: .
J gene: TRBJ1-2
CDR3 DNA: TGTGCCAGCAGTCTTCGAGCTGTTAACCGGGGCTACACCTTC
CDR3 protein: CASSLRAVNRGYTF

D gene: .
CDR3 length: 12
V gene: TRBV2
clone size: once
J gene: TRBJ2-1
CDR3 DNA: TGTGCCAGCAGTCGAGGGGGATATGAGCAGTTCTTC
CDR3 protein: CASSRGGYEQFF

D gene: .
CDR3 length: 17
V gene: TRBV20-1
clone size: .
J gene: TRBJ1-5
CDR3 DNA: TGCAGTGCTAGAGACCGCCTGACAGGCCGCCTAGGACAGCCCCAGCATTTT
CDR3 protein: CSARDRLTGRLGQPQHF

D gene: .
CDR3 length: 15
V gene: TRBV3-1
clone size: few
J gene: TRBJ1-6
CDR3 DNA: TGTGCCAGCAGCCAAGTAGGGGGCTATAATTCACCCCTCCACTTT
CDR3 protein: CASSQVGGYNSPLHF

D gene: TRBD1
CDR3 length: 11
V gene: TRBV19
clone size: .
J gene: TRBJ2-4
CDR3 DNA: TGTGCCAGTAGTTCGGGACAGGAGCAGTACTTC
CDR3 protein: CASSSGQEQYF

D gene: TRBD2
CDR3 length: 17
V gene: TRBV6-1
clone size: .
J gene: TRBJ2-3
CDR3 DNA: TGTGCCAGCAGTGGACTAGCGGGCGATACTAGCACAGATACGCAGTATTTT
CDR3 protein: CASSGLAGDTSTDTQYF

D gene: TRBD1
CDR3 length: 16
V gene: TRBV7-9
clone size: few
J gene: TRBJ1-1
CDR3 DNA: TGTGCCAGCAGCTTAGCGGGGACAGGGCGGAACACTGAAGCTTTCTTT
CDR3 protein: CASSLAGTGRNTEAFF

D gene: .
CDR3 length: 16
V gene: TRBV20-1
clone size: few
J gene: TRBJ2-1
CDR3 DNA: TGCAGTGCTAGAGATCGGTTGATGGTACCCTACAATGAGCAGTTCTTC
CDR3 protein: CSARDRLMVPYNEQFF

D gene: .
CDR3 length: 14
V gene: TRBV12-3/TRBV12-4
clone size: .
J gene: TRBJ1-6
CDR3 DNA: TGTGCCAGCAGAGCCGCGCCCCCGCATTCACCCCTCCACTTT
CDR3 protein: CASRAAPPHSPLHF

D gene: TRBD2
CDR3 length: 19
V gene: TRBV20-1
clone size: .
J gene: TRBJ2-1
CDR3 DNA: TGCAGTGCTAGAGAAGGTCGGACTAGCGGGGGCCTCCTGTACAATGAGCAGTTCTTC
CDR3 protein: CSAREGRTSGGLLYNEQFF

D gene: TRBD2
CDR3 length: 18
V gene: TRBV4-1
clone size: .
J gene: TRBJ2-1
CDR3 DNA: TGCGCCAGCAGCCCGGACCCTTTACTAGCGGGCCCTTACAATGAGCAGTTCTTC
CDR3 protein: CASSPDPLLAGPYNEQFF

D gene: .
CDR3 length: 14
V gene: TRBV12-3/TRBV12-4
clone size: few
J gene: TRBJ1-1
CDR3 DNA: TGTGCCAGCAACACGGACTCTAGGGCGACTGAAGCTTTCTTT
CDR3 protein: CASNTDSRATEAFF

D gene: .
CDR3 length: 14
V gene: TRBV6-6
clone size: .
J gene: TRBJ2-5
CDR3 DNA: TGTGCCAGCTCGGAGGTCCTAGCAGGCGGGACCCAGTACTTC
CDR3 protein: CASSEVLAGGTQYF

D gene: TRBD1
CDR3 length: 13
V gene: TRBV2
clone size: .
J gene: TRBJ2-3
CDR3 DNA: TGTGCCAGCAGTCTAGGACAGGGGGAAGCGCAGTATTTT
CDR3 protein: CASSLGQGEAQYF